This T cell receptor beta chain came from a study of blood T cell repertoires in COVID-19. Study in general: Donors in the United States, Italy and Spain gave samples during acute or convalescent COVID-19. Sources were T cells, B-cell-depleted T cells, or PBMCs; the material itself was cDNA or gDNA.

The CDR3 has 15 amino acids. V trimming: 3 bases; J trimming: 8 bases; junction bases outside the gene matches: 6. Germline CDR1 and CDR2: SGDLS and YYNGEE. Original analysis: By means of reference gene primer amplification, nucleated cell counts were estimated. Sequencing was performed with immunoSEQ multiplex PCR; in TCRdb, only in-frame clones are kept and a portion is missing. V, J and clone size are taken as reported in that table, and D and trimming were inferred from the DNA itself. Here the sample spans around 300,000 clones, roughly 90% being singletons. Specimen: peripheral blood. The receptor was derived from a woman in her thirties or forties who had recovered from COVID-19. The chain links TRBV9 to TRBJ2-1, with 12 nucleotides matching TRBD2. CDR3 nucleotide sequence: TGTGCCAGCAGCGCTAGCGGGAGGGCCGAGGATGAGCAGTTCTTC. Its protein is CASSASGRAEDEQFF.